This record covers a single T cell receptor (beta chain). What it binds is unknown. There are 13 residues in the CDR3. Germline CDR1 MNHEY, CDR2 SVGEGT. One entry per CDR3 protein, without DNA, is what TCRdb gives after re-calling the 5' RACE reads. In total, the table holds about 300,000 distinct CDR3 sequences. The data are from a study of monozygotic twins with inflammatory bowel disease. Whole-study findings and limits: Versus healthy twins, IBD patients showed fewer clonotypes shared with others, especially with disease activity. Evidence did not back any single strong signal or clonotype linked to IBD.

The genes are TRBV6-2 or TRBV6-3 and TRBJ2-6. The sample comprised blood. The source is a human donor with ulcerative colitis or Crohn's disease, or a healthy co-twin of an affected twin (not recorded which). The chain's CDR3 is CASSYSGANVLTF.